One and the same sample provided the 9 T cell receptor beta chains below, sequenced in a study of tissue T cells after allogeneic stem cell transplantation. Time point in this sample: mouse harvest day 14 after allogeneic transplant. The graft held 10^6 splenic CD5+ T cells and 10^7 T-cell-depleted bone marrow cells. This table comes from immunoSEQ multiplex PCR, and its TCRdb copy is limited to in-frame clones, with some not included. The table records roughly 3,300 clones, roughly two fifths of them present only once. What was sequenced was gut tissue. These receptors were obtained from a female BALB/c mouse given C57BL/6 T cells with graft-versus-host disease after an allogeneic hematopoietic cell transplant.

This clone is deemed large. The gene names given are mouse names. The read terminates 1 residue ahead of where the CDR3 ends, so the germline J gene completes it. The chain carries TRBV12-2 and TRBJ2-7; TRBD2 aligns across 7 bases. The CDR3 sequence is 13 residues long. Germline-derived CDR1 and CDR2 are SGHLS and HYDKME. V lost 2 bases, J lost 4 bases, and 4 bases stayed unmatched. The CDR3 DNA, read in part, is TGTGCCAGCTCTCCCCACTGGGGATATGAACAGTAC. The encoded protein is CASSPHWGYEQY. In full, the CDR3 reads CASSPHWGYEQYF.

A word on this clone: Gene names and germline refer to mouse. Read data end 1 residue before the CDR3 end; the end is taken from the germline J gene. This chain joins TRBV12-2 and TRBJ1-4; unclear D gene. V was shortened by 0 bases and J by 8 bases, with 9 bases between the two germline ends. The CDR3 spans 13 residues. CDR1 and CDR2 (germline): SGHLS, HYDKME. The sequenced CDR3 bases are TGTGCCAGCTCTCTCGACGAAGGGGAAAGATTATTT. Translating it yields CASSLDEGERLF. The complete CDR3 reads CASSLDEGERLFF. Full variable domain (remainder filled in from reference TRBV12-2 and TRBJ1-4): NSGVVQSPRYIIKGKGERSILKCIPISGHLSVAWYQQTQGQELKFFIQHYDKMERDKGNLPSRFSVQQFDDYHSEMNMSALELEDSAVYFCASSLDEGERLFFGHGTKLSVL.

This clone is deemed large (0.1 to 1%). Mouse germline and gene names are used. The CDR3 goes on 1 residue after the read ends, and that part is filled in from the germline J gene. The chain couples TRBV5 to TRBJ1-4; D is perhaps TRBD1 (6 bases). The CDR3 length is 15 residues. From germline, CDR1 is LGHNA and CDR2 YNLKQL (reference sequence). Trimming took off 5 bases at V and 0 bases at J, with 10 bases between the two ends. The CDR3: CASSSGTISNERLFF. CDR3 DNA, as far as it was read: TGTGCCAGCAGCTCCGGGACAATTTCCAACGAAAGATTATTT.

This clone was recorded a few times. Gene names are the mouse ones. The CDR3 end lies 1 residue beyond the end of the read and is filled in from the germline J gene. The V and J genes are TRBV15 and TRBJ2-7, with 8 positions matching TRBD2. The CDR3 contains 14 residues. With V trimmed by 3 bases and J by 2 bases, 3 bases remained unmatched. Germline loops: CDR1 SGHND, CDR2 FRSKSL. CDR3 loop: CASSFLGGPYEQYF. The sequenced part of the CDR3 DNA is TGTGCCAGCAGTTTCCTGGGGGGTCCCTATGAACAGTAC.

About this clone itself: Gene labels here are mouse ones. The CDR3 is cut off 1 residue early in the read; its end comes from the germline J gene. V usage is TRBV26 and J usage is TRBJ1-1; TRBD1 is a possible D gene (5 bases). The CDR3 has 13 amino acids. V lost 2 bases, J lost 1 base, and 5 bases lay in between. Looked up from germline, CDR1 is KGHPV and CDR2 is FQNQEV (reference sequence). The CDR3 here is CASSLTGNTEVFF. Partial CDR3 DNA: TGTGCCAGCAGTCTGACAGGGAACACAGAAGTCTTC. The full variable domain, rest sourced from reference TRBV26 and TRBJ1-1, is NSKVIQTPRYLVKGQGQKAKMRCIPEKGHPVVFWYQQNKNNEFKFLINFQNQEVLQQIDMTEKRFSAECPSNSPCSLEIQSSEAGDSALYLCASSLTGNTEVFFGKGTRLTVV.

Remarks on this clone: All gene names here are mouse names. The read ends 1 residue early relative to the CDR3; the germline J gene fills the gap. The chain employs TRBV14 and TRBJ2-2; D may be TRBD2 (6 bases). CDR3 length equals 14 residues. Trimming left V 1 base short and J 2 bases short, with 6 bases between. The germline V gene encodes CDR1 SGHDT and CDR2 FRDEAV. CDR3 DNA (partial): TGTGCCAGCAGTTTCGGGGGGAACACCGGGCAGCTCTAC. Translating gives CASSFGGNTGQLY. The CDR3, in full, reads CASSFGGNTGQLYF.

Notes on this clone: The gene symbols are mouse symbols. Sequencing ends 1 residue short of the CDR3 end; the germline J gene provides the rest. The chain recombines TRBV26 with TRBJ1-4; no clear D. Per the germline V gene, CDR1 is KGHPV and CDR2 is FQNQEV (reference sequence). V was trimmed by 3 bases and J by 0 bases, leaving 5 bases between them. The CDR3 consists of 14 residues. This chain's CDR3 is CASSLSISNERLFF. The CDR3 DNA, read in part, is TGTGCCAGCAGTCTTAGCATTTCCAACGAAAGATTATTT.

Turning to this clone: The genes and germline here are from mouse. The read gets to within 1 residue of the CDR3 end, and the germline J gene fills in the rest. The V gene is TRBV3, the J gene TRBJ2-3; D possibly corresponds to TRBD2 (6 bases). Germline V gene lookup returns CDR1 SNHLY and CDR2 FYNGKV (reference sequence). This CDR3 has 14 residues. The V end was cut by 1 base, the J end by 1 base, with 6 bases between. CDR3 DNA (partial): TGTGCCAGCAGCTTAGTGGGGGGTGCAGAAACGCTGTAT. Translating gives CASSLVGGAETLY. The whole CDR3 region reads CASSLVGGAETLYF.

This clone is medium-sized (0.01 to 0.1%) in the sample. Gene names and germline refer to mouse. The read finishes 1 residue shy of the CDR3 end, and the germline J gene is used to complete it. This chain uses TRBV1 with TRBJ2-7; tentatively, D is TRBD1 or TRBD2 (5 bases each). V shed 3 bases and J shed 0 bases, with 9 bases lying between them. Germline lookup yields CDR1 NSQYPW and CDR2 LRSPGD (reference sequence). The CDR3 consists of 14 residues. The CDR3 bases that were read are TGCACCTGCAGTGCCCGGGGGAGCTCCTATGAACAGTAC. Translation gives CTCSARGSSYEQY. In full, the CDR3 is CTCSARGSSYEQYF.